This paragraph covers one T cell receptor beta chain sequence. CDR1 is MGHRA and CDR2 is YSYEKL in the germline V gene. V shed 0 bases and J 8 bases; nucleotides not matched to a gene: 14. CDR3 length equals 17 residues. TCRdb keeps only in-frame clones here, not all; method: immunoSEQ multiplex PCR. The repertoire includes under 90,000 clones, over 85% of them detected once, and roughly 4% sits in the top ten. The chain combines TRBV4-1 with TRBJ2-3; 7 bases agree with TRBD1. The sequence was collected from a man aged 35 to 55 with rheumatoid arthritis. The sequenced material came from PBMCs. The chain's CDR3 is CASSQEGLRQGSATQYF. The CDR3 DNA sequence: TGCGCCAGCAGCCAAGAGGGCCTTAGACAGGGATCAGCTACGCAGTATTTT.